A selection of T cell receptor beta chains follows, all from one sample in a study of blood T cell repertoires in COVID-19. Measured with immunoSEQ multiplex PCR; TCRdb has only the in-frame clones, and not every one. The sample lists a few hundred thousand clones; around 87% were seen once. The specimen was PBMCs or T cells enriched from blood (not recorded which). These receptor sequences come from a middle-aged man in a cohort exposed to, infected with or recovered from COVID-19 (not recorded which). The CDR3 runs from the conserved cysteine through the conserved F or W. Fields, in order: CDR3 DNA, CDR3 protein, J gene, V gene, clone size, D gene. D genes are given only for firm matches. Only some rows state a clone size, as once, few, many or a class for expanded clones.

cdr3_nt: TGCGCCAGCAGCTGGGACAGGGCTGCTAATGAAAAACTGTTTTTT
cdr3_aa: CASSWDRAANEKLFF
j_call: TRBJ1-4
v_call: TRBV5-1
clone_size: NA
d_call: TRBD1

cdr3_nt: TGTGCCAGCCGGGAGCCGGGAGGAACTGAAGCTTTCTTT
cdr3_aa: CASREPGGTEAFF
j_call: TRBJ1-1
v_call: TRBV2
clone_size: once
d_call: NA

cdr3_nt: TGTGCCAGCAGCCCCGGGACAGGGGGATCTGGGGCCAACGTCCTGACTTTC
cdr3_aa: CASSPGTGGSGANVLTF
j_call: TRBJ2-6
v_call: TRBV11-3
clone_size: once
d_call: TRBD1

cdr3_nt: TGTGCCAGCAGCTCTGACAGGTCTTCCTATGGCTACACCTTC
cdr3_aa: CASSSDRSSYGYTF
j_call: TRBJ1-2
v_call: TRBV7-6
clone_size: NA
d_call: NA

cdr3_nt: TGTGCCAGCAGCTCCCGGGACAGGGCCTACGAGCAGTACTTC
cdr3_aa: CASSSRDRAYEQYF
j_call: TRBJ2-7
v_call: TRBV5-6
clone_size: NA
d_call: TRBD1

cdr3_nt: TGTGCCAGTAGTAAAACAACAGGGGTCGATAGCAATCAGCCCCAGCATTTT
cdr3_aa: CASSKTTGVDSNQPQHF
j_call: TRBJ1-5
v_call: TRBV19
clone_size: once
d_call: TRBD1

cdr3_nt: TGTGCCAGCAGCCCGGGACAGCCCAAAAAGCAGTTCTTC
cdr3_aa: CASSPGQPKKQFF
j_call: TRBJ2-1
v_call: TRBV7-9
clone_size: NA
d_call: TRBD1

cdr3_nt: TGCGCCAGCAGTCTATCCAGCGACAATTCACCCCTCCACTTT
cdr3_aa: CASSLSSDNSPLHF
j_call: TRBJ1-6
v_call: TRBV10-2
clone_size: NA
d_call: NA

cdr3_nt: TGTGCCAGCAGTAGAATGGGACAGGGGAGCACTGAAGCTTTCTTT
cdr3_aa: CASSRMGQGSTEAFF
j_call: TRBJ1-1
v_call: TRBV27
clone_size: NA
d_call: TRBD1

cdr3_nt: TGTGCCAGCAGTTACGTTAGCGGGGTTTACAATGAGCAGTTCTTC
cdr3_aa: CASSYVSGVYNEQFF
j_call: TRBJ2-1
v_call: TRBV6-6
clone_size: NA
d_call: TRBD2

cdr3_nt: TGTGCCAGCAGCTTAGGACAGGGGACAGATACGCAGTATTTT
cdr3_aa: CASSLGQGTDTQYF
j_call: TRBJ2-3
v_call: TRBV11-3
clone_size: NA
d_call: TRBD1

cdr3_nt: TGTGCCAGCGAGCTCAGGGGTAATGAAAAACTGTTTTTT
cdr3_aa: CASELRGNEKLFF
j_call: TRBJ1-4
v_call: TRBV6-5
clone_size: NA
d_call: NA

cdr3_nt: TGTGCCAGCAGAAGACTAGCGGAGACCGGGGAGCTGTTTTTT
cdr3_aa: CASRRLAETGELFF
j_call: TRBJ2-2
v_call: TRBV2
clone_size: NA
d_call: TRBD2

cdr3_nt: TGTGCCAGCAGCCCAACCGGGGGCAGGGGGCGCGAGCAGTACTTC
cdr3_aa: CASSPTGGRGREQYF
j_call: TRBJ2-7
v_call: TRBV7-2
clone_size: NA
d_call: TRBD1

cdr3_nt: TGCGCCAGCAGCCATAAGAGGTCTAGCGAGTACGAGCAGTACTTC
cdr3_aa: CASSHKRSSEYEQYF
j_call: TRBJ2-7
v_call: TRBV4-1
clone_size: NA
d_call: NA

cdr3_nt: TGTGCCAGCTCACCGTCCCGGGATAGGGCTGGCAATCAGCCCCAGCATTTT
cdr3_aa: CASSPSRDRAGNQPQHF
j_call: TRBJ1-5
v_call: TRBV18
clone_size: NA
d_call: NA

cdr3_nt: TGTGCCAGCAGCTCCCGCACAGTCTATGGCTACACCTTC
cdr3_aa: CASSSRTVYGYTF
j_call: TRBJ1-2
v_call: TRBV5-6
clone_size: NA
d_call: NA

cdr3_nt: TGTGCCAGCAATACGGCCCAATTCGGGGAAAAACTGTTTTTT
cdr3_aa: CASNTAQFGEKLFF
j_call: TRBJ1-4
v_call: TRBV6-5
clone_size: once
d_call: NA

cdr3_nt: TGTGCCAGCAGCCAAGATCCCCTATACAATGAGCAGTTCTTC
cdr3_aa: CASSQDPLYNEQFF
j_call: TRBJ2-1
v_call: TRBV14
clone_size: NA
d_call: NA

cdr3_nt: TGTGCCAGCAGCCCCCGGACAGGGGGGGATGGCTACACCTTC
cdr3_aa: CASSPRTGGDGYTF
j_call: TRBJ1-2
v_call: TRBV7-9
clone_size: NA
d_call: TRBD1

cdr3_nt: TGCGCCAGCAGCTTCTCGCCCCCCCCGGGGAATGAGCAGTTCTTC
cdr3_aa: CASSFSPPPGNEQFF
j_call: TRBJ2-1
v_call: TRBV5-1
clone_size: NA
d_call: NA

cdr3_nt: TGTGCCAGCAGCTTAGCTGTATTAGCTGTGGGAGCAGATACGCAGTATTTT
cdr3_aa: CASSLAVLAVGADTQYF
j_call: TRBJ2-3
v_call: TRBV11-2
clone_size: NA
d_call: NA

cdr3_nt: TGTGCCAGCAGTTTTGAGGTAAAAGCTTTCTTT
cdr3_aa: CASSFEVKAFF
j_call: TRBJ1-1
v_call: TRBV28
clone_size: NA
d_call: NA

cdr3_nt: TGTGCCAGCAGCAACCTAGGACAGGCAAACTCCTATAATTCACCCCTCCACTTT
cdr3_aa: CASSNLGQANSYNSPLHF
j_call: TRBJ1-6
v_call: TRBV5-4
clone_size: NA
d_call: TRBD1

cdr3_nt: TGTGCCAGCAGCGCGTCGTGGACTGATTATGGCTACACCTTC
cdr3_aa: CASSASWTDYGYTF
j_call: TRBJ1-2
v_call: TRBV6-5
clone_size: NA
d_call: NA

cdr3_nt: TGTGCCAGCAAGTGGGCGCCCGTAGACAATGAGCAGTTCTTC
cdr3_aa: CASKWAPVDNEQFF
j_call: TRBJ2-1
v_call: TRBV2
clone_size: NA
d_call: NA

cdr3_nt: TGTGCCAGCAGGATTTCCGGGAAAGAAGCTTTCTTT
cdr3_aa: CASRISGKEAFF
j_call: TRBJ1-1
v_call: TRBV28
clone_size: NA
d_call: NA

cdr3_nt: TGTGCCAGCAGCCGGGAAGTGAATTCACCCCTCCACTTT
cdr3_aa: CASSREVNSPLHF
j_call: TRBJ1-6
v_call: TRBV7-3
clone_size: NA
d_call: NA

cdr3_nt: TGTGCCAGCAGTGAATGGGCCAGCCCTCATTCACCCCTCCACTTT
cdr3_aa: CASSEWASPHSPLHF
j_call: TRBJ1-6
v_call: TRBV2
clone_size: NA
d_call: NA

cdr3_nt: TGCGCCAGCAGCTTGGTATCCCAGGGGACCAAAAACATTCAGTACTTC
cdr3_aa: CASSLVSQGTKNIQYF
j_call: TRBJ2-4
v_call: TRBV5-1
clone_size: NA
d_call: NA

cdr3_nt: TGTGCCAGCAGCTTAGTCTATCGGACTTGGCAAGGGATTTCTGGGGCCAACGTCCTGACTTTC
cdr3_aa: CASSLVYRTWQGISGANVLTF
j_call: TRBJ2-6
v_call: TRBV7-8
clone_size: NA
d_call: NA

cdr3_nt: TGTGCCAGCTCACCACCTGCTACCGATGAGCAGTTCTTC
cdr3_aa: CASSPPATDEQFF
j_call: TRBJ2-1
v_call: TRBV18
clone_size: NA
d_call: NA

cdr3_nt: TGTGCCAGCAGTTTGGGGACAGGGAGTTGGAATCAGCCCCAGCATTTT
cdr3_aa: CASSLGTGSWNQPQHF
j_call: TRBJ1-5
v_call: TRBV28
clone_size: NA
d_call: TRBD1

cdr3_nt: TGTGCCAGCAGTGAAGGAGGGAGGAACACCGGGGAGCTGTTTTTT
cdr3_aa: CASSEGGRNTGELFF
j_call: TRBJ2-2
v_call: TRBV6-1
clone_size: NA
d_call: NA

cdr3_nt: TGTGCCAGCTCACCACCCCTCCGCCAGGGAGGGGGCTACACCTTC
cdr3_aa: CASSPPLRQGGGYTF
j_call: TRBJ1-2
v_call: TRBV18
clone_size: NA
d_call: NA

cdr3_nt: TGTGCCAGCCAAGCAGGGGGCAGAAGGGAAAAACTGTTTTTT
cdr3_aa: CASQAGGRREKLFF
j_call: TRBJ1-4
v_call: TRBV19
clone_size: NA
d_call: TRBD1

cdr3_nt: TGTGCCAGTAGTCCTAGATCGGGACTAGCGGGAGCTTCAGATACGCAGTATTTT
cdr3_aa: CASSPRSGLAGASDTQYF
j_call: TRBJ2-3
v_call: TRBV19
clone_size: NA
d_call: TRBD2

cdr3_nt: TGTGCTAGTGGTTTCGGGACAGCCTATGGCTACACCTTC
cdr3_aa: CASGFGTAYGYTF
j_call: TRBJ1-2
v_call: TRBV12-5
clone_size: NA
d_call: TRBD1

cdr3_nt: TGTGCCAGCAGCTTGTTTAGCGGGAAGGACATTCAGTACTTC
cdr3_aa: CASSLFSGKDIQYF
j_call: TRBJ2-4
v_call: TRBV7-2
clone_size: NA
d_call: TRBD2

cdr3_nt: TGTGCCAGCCCGCGGAACACTTGGTGGGATACGCAGTATTTT
cdr3_aa: CASPRNTWWDTQYF
j_call: TRBJ2-3
v_call: TRBV28
clone_size: NA
d_call: NA

cdr3_nt: TGTGCCAGCAGCTTAGAACTAGCGGGAGGGTACCACGAGCAGTACTTC
cdr3_aa: CASSLELAGGYHEQYF
j_call: TRBJ2-7
v_call: TRBV11-2
clone_size: NA
d_call: TRBD2

cdr3_nt: TGTGCCAGCAGTCCAAGGGACAGTTTAACGAACACCGGGGAGCTGTTTTTT
cdr3_aa: CASSPRDSLTNTGELFF
j_call: TRBJ2-2
v_call: TRBV27
clone_size: NA
d_call: TRBD1

cdr3_nt: TGTGCCAGTAGTCCAGAAACAGGTCACTATGGCTACACCTTC
cdr3_aa: CASSPETGHYGYTF
j_call: TRBJ1-2
v_call: TRBV19
clone_size: NA
d_call: NA

cdr3_nt: TGCGCCAGCAGCGGACAGGGCTTTAATTCACCCCTCCACTTT
cdr3_aa: CASSGQGFNSPLHF
j_call: TRBJ1-6
v_call: TRBV10-2
clone_size: NA
d_call: TRBD1

cdr3_nt: TGTGCCAGCAGCTGGAAACAGGGCATGAACACTGAAGCTTTCTTT
cdr3_aa: CASSWKQGMNTEAFF
j_call: TRBJ1-1
v_call: TRBV6-5
clone_size: NA
d_call: NA

cdr3_nt: TGTGCCAGTAGGTCTAGCGGGGTGAATGAGCAGTTCTTC
cdr3_aa: CASRSSGVNEQFF
j_call: TRBJ2-1
v_call: TRBV19
clone_size: NA
d_call: TRBD2